This T cell receptor beta chain was profiled in a study of neoadjuvant anti-PD-1 for oral cavity cancer. About the study: Patients without progression got a fourth dose around day 43.

Generated by immunoSEQ multiplex PCR, the TCRdb table keeps only in-frame clones and is missing some. The sample carries some 15,000 clones, around 64% recorded once. Patients were newly diagnosed with stage II-IVA oral cavity squamous cell carcinoma without prior systemic or radiation treatment. The patients had HPV-negative, locally advanced oral cavity squamous cell carcinoma. With respect to this clone: Its target is unknown.

General study results and limits: Each response group had just a few patients in TCR analyses.

Specimen: PBMCs, collected before nivolumab (anti-PD-1) treatment. This clonotype was obtained from a person aged 40-85 years with oral cavity squamous cell carcinoma.

The CDR3 region has the DNA TGTGCCAGCAGCTTAGCGCAGGGACAGGGGAACGAAAAACTGTTTTTT. Translating it yields CASSLAQGQGNEKLFF. This chain connects TRBV7-6 to TRBJ1-4, with 10 bases aligning to TRBD1. V lost 0 bases and J lost 8; bases outside the gene matches: 6. Germline CDR1 SGHVS, CDR2 FNYEAQ. This CDR3 has 16 residues.